In this sample, the clone carrying this T cell receptor (beta chain) turned up many times. The antigen remains undetermined. The data were taken from a study of tumor-infiltrating lymphocytes in primary liver carcinoma. In the study overall: Surgeons treated the primary liver carcinoma of the patients by surgical resection. Participating patients were men and women between 30 and 69 years old.

Germline DNA was also extracted, and blood RNA was taken from unsorted whole blood. V was clipped by 4 bases and J by 7 bases, with 10 bases between them. Germline V lookup: CDR1 SGHNT, CDR2 YENEEA. The CDR3 covers 13 residues. Findings and caveats of the study: Among the pair types, tumor region pairs showed more overlap than tumor-adjacent and tumor-blood pairs.

A constant-region primer primed TCR beta cDNA synthesis from about 530 ng of total RNA. Three nested multiplex PCR rounds, a slightly modified ARM-PCR method, built the TCR beta libraries. Primers for the first two PCR rounds were TRBV1-TRBV30 forward primers and a C-beta reverse primer (around 10 cycles per round). Each CDR3 protein is one row after TCRdb ran MiXCR on the multiplex PCR reads. The sample has 320,000 or so distinct CDR3 sequences; roughly 60% are singletons. Input material: peripheral blood. The receptor's source is a man aged 35 to 55 with primary liver carcinoma and hepatitis B virus infection. This chain links TRBV11-3 with TRBJ2-2, with D hard to call. In DNA form, the CDR3 reads TGTGCCAGCAGCTCCCAGAGCGACGGGGAGCTGTTTTTT. Translating it yields CASSSQSDGELFF. The full variable domain, its missing parts supplied by reference TRBV11-3 and TRBJ2-2, is EAGVVQSPRYKIIEKKQPVAFWCNPISGHNTLYWYLQNLGQGPELLIRYENEEAVDDSQLPKDRFSAERLKGVDSTLKIQPAELGDSAVYLCASSSQSDGELFFGEGSRLTVL.